This T cell receptor beta chain was identified during a study of regulatory T cells in long-lasting Graves disease. Overall study results and limits: Persistent cases of Graves' showed reduced TCR diversity relative to newly diagnosed patients. TRBV28, TRBJ1-2 and TRBJ2-5 emerged as the favored segments in persistent disease.

Investigators prepared the TCR beta libraries by applying iRepertoire HTBI primers and Arm-PCR of CDR3 regions. TCRdb ran MiXCR on the multiplex PCR reads and lists one entry per CDR3 protein. The table lists hundreds of thousands of distinct CDR3 sequences, 15% to 20% of them singletons. A remark on this clonotype: Its antigen remains unidentified. One end of the junction does not line up with germline, which may come from a read error.

Documented time point: newly diagnosed GD, antithyroid drugs for less than 3 months. After RNA was extracted from PBMCs, the TCR library was made from it. The CDR3 has 11 residues. Germline values: CDR1 MNHEY, CDR2 SVGEGT. The same specimen was also included in a second study, on T cells in Graves' hyperthyroidism and ophthalmopathy.

The sequence derives from a man between 35 and 55 years old with Graves disease. This sample comprised peripheral blood mononuclear cells (PBMCs), obtained at new diagnosis, from a patient treated with antithyroid drugs. The chain joins TRBV6-2 or TRBV6-3 to TRBJ2-1; D is uncertain. The CDR3 DNA reads TGTGCCGGCAGCCCCCGCCATGAGCAGTTCTTC. Amino acids: CAGSPRHEQFF.